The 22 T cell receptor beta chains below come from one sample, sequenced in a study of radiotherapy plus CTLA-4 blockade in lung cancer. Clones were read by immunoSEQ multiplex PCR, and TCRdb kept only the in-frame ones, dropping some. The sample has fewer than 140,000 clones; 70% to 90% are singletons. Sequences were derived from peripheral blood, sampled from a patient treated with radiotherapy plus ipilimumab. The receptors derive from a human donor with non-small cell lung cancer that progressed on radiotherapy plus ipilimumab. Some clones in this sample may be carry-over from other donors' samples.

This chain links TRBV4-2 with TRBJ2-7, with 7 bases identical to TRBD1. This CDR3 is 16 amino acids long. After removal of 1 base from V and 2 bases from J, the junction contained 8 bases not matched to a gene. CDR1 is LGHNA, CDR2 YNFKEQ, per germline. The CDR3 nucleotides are TGTGCCAGCAGCCAAGGAAGCGAGGGGGCTACCTACGAGCAGTACTTC. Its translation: CASSQGSEGATYEQYF.

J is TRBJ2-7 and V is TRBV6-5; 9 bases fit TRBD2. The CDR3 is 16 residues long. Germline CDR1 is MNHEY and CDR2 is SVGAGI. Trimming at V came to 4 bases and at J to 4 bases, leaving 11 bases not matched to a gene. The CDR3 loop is CASSSRLRAGGYEQYF. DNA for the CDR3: TGTGCCAGCAGTTCCCGCCTTAGGGCGGGGGGGTACGAGCAGTACTTC.

The CDR3 nucleotides are TGCGCCAGCAGCTTGGTAGGGGGCGTCTACGAGCAGTACTTC. Translated: CASSLVGGVYEQYF. V and J are TRBV5-1 and TRBJ2-5; TRBD1 agrees at 7 bases. The J call could be wrong; TRBJ2-7 is a better fit for the DNA end. Germline V gene data show CDR1 as SGHRS and CDR2 as YFSETQ. The length of the CDR3 is 14 residues.

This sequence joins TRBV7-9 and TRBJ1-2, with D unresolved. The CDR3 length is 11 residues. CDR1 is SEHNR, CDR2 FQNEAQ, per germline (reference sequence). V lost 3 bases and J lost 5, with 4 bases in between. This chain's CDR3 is CASSLDYGYTF. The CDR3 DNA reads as TGTGCCAGCAGCTTGGATTATGGCTACACCTTC.

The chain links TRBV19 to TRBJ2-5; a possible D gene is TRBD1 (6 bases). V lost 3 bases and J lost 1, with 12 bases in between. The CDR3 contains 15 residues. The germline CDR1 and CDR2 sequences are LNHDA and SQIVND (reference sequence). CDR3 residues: CASSITGHSQETQYF. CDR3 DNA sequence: TGTGCCAGTAGTATCACGGGACATTCCCAAGAGACCCAGTACTTC.

The chain's CDR3 is CASSLSYTAGYTF. The CDR3 bases are TGTGCCAGCAGCTTATCTTACACAGCTGGCTACACCTTC. The genes are TRBV7-2 and TRBJ1-2; D unclear. The V end lost 2 bases, the J end lost 7 bases, and 11 bases lay between the germline ends. Germline values: CDR1 SGHTA, CDR2 FQGNSA. The CDR3 totals 13 residues.

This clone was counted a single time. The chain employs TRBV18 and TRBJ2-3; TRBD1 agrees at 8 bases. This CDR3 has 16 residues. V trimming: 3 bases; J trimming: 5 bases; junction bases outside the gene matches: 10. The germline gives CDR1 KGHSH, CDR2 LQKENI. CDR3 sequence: CASSPPGQAYGDTQYF. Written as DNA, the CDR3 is TGTGCCAGCTCACCCCCGGGACAGGCTTATGGAGATACGCAGTATTTT.

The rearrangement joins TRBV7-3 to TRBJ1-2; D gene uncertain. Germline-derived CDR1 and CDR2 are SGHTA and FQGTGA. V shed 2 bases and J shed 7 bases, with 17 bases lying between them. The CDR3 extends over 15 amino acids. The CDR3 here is CASSLVGSGSIGYTF. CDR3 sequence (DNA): TGTGCCAGCAGCTTAGTGGGGAGTGGGTCTATTGGCTACACCTTC.

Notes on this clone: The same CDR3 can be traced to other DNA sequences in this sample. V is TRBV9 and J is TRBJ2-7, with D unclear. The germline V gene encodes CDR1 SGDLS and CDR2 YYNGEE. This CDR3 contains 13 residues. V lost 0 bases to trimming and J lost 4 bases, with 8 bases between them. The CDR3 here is CASSVGSHYEQYF. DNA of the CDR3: TGTGCCAGCAGCGTAGGTAGCCATTACGAGCAGTACTTC.

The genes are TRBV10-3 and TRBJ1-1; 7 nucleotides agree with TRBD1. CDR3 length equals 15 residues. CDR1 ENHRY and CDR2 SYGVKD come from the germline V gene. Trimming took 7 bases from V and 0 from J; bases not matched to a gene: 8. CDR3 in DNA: TGTGCCATCACCAAAGGGGGACAGATGAACACTGAAGCTTTCTTT. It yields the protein CAITKGGQMNTEAFF.

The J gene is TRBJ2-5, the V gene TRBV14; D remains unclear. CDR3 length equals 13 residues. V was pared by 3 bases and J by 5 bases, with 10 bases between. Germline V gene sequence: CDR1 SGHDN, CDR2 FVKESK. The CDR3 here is CASSHRLSETQYF. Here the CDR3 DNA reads TGTGCCAGCAGCCACCGGCTCAGCGAGACCCAGTACTTC.

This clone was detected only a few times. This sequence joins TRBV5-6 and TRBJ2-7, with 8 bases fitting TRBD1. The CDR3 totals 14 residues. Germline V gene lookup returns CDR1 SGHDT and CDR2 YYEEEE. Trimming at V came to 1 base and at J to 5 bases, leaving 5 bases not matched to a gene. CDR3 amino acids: CASSLWYRGNEQYF. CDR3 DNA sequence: TGTGCCAGCAGCTTGTGGTACAGGGGGAACGAGCAGTACTTC.

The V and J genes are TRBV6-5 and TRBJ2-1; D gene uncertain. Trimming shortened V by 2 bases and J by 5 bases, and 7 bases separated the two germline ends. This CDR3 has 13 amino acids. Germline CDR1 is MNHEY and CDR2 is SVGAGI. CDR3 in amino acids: CASSYGDNNEQFF. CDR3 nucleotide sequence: TGTGCCAGCAGTTACGGCGATAACAATGAGCAGTTCTTC.

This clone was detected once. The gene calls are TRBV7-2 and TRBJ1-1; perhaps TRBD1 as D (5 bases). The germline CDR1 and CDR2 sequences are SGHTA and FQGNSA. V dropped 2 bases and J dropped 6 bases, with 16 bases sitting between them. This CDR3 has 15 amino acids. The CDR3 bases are TGTGCCAGCAGCTTAATTGGGGGTAGGGTTTCTGAAGCTTTCTTT. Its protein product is CASSLIGGRVSEAFF. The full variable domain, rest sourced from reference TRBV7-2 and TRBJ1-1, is GAGVSQSPSNKVTEKGKDVELRCDPISGHTALYWYRQSLGQGLEFLIYFQGNSAPDKSGLPSDRFSAERTGGSVSTLTIQRTQQEDSAVYLCASSLIGGRVSEAFFGQGTRLTVV.

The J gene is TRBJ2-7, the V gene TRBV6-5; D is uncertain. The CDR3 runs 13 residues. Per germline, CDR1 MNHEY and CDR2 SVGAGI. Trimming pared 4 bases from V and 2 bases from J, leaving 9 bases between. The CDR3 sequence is CASSFNRAYEQYF. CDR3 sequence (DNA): TGTGCCAGCAGTTTTAACCGGGCCTACGAGCAGTACTTC.

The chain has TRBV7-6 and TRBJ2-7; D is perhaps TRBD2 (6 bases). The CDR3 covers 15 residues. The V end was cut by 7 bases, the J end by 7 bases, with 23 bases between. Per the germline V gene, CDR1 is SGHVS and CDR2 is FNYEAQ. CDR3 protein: CASTPWGVVQGEQYF. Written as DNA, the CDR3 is TGTGCCAGCACCCCGTGGGGGGTGGTTCAAGGGGAGCAGTACTTC.

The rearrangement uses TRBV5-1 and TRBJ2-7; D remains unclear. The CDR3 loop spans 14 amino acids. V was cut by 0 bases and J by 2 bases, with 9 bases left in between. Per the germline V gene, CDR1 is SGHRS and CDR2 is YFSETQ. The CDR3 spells CASSLGTATYEQYF. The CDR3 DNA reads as TGCGCCAGCAGCTTGGGGACCGCCACCTACGAGCAGTACTTC.

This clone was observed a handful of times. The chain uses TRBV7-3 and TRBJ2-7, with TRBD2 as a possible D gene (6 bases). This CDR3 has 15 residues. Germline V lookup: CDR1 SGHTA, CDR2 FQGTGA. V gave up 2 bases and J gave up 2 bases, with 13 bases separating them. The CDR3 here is CASSLYGGTAYEQYF. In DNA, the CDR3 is TGTGCCAGCAGCTTATATGGGGGGACGGCCTACGAGCAGTACTTC.

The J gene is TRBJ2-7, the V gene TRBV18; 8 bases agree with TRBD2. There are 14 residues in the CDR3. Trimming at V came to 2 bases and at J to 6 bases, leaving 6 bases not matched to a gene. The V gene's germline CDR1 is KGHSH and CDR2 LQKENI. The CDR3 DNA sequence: TGTGCCAGCTCACCATCGGGGGGGATTCCCGAGCAGTACTTC. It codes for CASSPSGGIPEQYF.

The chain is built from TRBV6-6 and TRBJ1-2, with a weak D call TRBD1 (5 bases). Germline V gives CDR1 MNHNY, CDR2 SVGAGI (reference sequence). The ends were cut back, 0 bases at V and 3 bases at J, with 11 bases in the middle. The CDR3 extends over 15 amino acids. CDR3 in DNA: TGTGCCAGCAGTTACTCATCTGGCAGGGACTATGGCTACACCTTC. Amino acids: CASSYSSGRDYGYTF.

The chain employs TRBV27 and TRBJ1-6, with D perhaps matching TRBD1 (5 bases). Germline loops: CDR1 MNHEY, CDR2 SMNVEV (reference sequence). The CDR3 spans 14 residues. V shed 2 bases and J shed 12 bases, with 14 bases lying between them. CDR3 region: CASSLVGERGPLHF. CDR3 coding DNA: TGTGCCAGCAGTTTAGTGGGCGAAAGGGGACCCCTCCACTTT.

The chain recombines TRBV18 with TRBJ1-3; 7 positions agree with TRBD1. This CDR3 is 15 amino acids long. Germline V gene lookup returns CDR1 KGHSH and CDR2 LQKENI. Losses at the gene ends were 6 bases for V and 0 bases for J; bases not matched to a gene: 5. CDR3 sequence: CASSPGQSSGNTIYF. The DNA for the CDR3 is TGTGCCAGCTCCCCGGGACAGAGCTCTGGAAACACCATATATTTT.